The 5 T cell receptor beta chains below were found in one sample sequenced in a study of cytomegalovirus exposure and HLA in healthy donors. A multiplex PCR was run with 60 Vbeta primers and 13 Jbeta primers. Sequencing used immunoSEQ multiplex PCR; TCRdb keeps in-frame clones, though not all of them. The data contain roughly 110,000 clones, more than 75% of them seen just once; the ten biggest clones take up 2.7%. Sequencing used PBMCs. These receptor sequences come from a man younger than 40 in good health and CMV-seropositive.

This chain connects TRBV6-1 to TRBJ2-5; 11 nucleotides line up with TRBD2. CDR3 length equals 16 residues. The junction had 6 bases not matched to a gene; V was cut back by 4 bases and J by 2 bases. Germline CDR1 and CDR2: MNHNS and SASEGT. The CDR3 bases are TGTGCCAGCAGTGTCCTAGCGGGGGGCAGGCAAGAGACCCAGTACTTC. Translation gives CASSVLAGGRQETQYF.

CDR3 sequence: CSVERTEAFF. Here the CDR3 DNA reads TGCAGCGTTGAGAGGACTGAAGCTTTCTTT. V usage is TRBV29-1 and J usage is TRBJ1-1, with unresolved D. Trimming shortened V by 3 bases and J by 5 bases, and 4 bases separated the two germline ends. The CDR3 is 10 residues long. Germline V lookup: CDR1 SQVTM, CDR2 ANQGSEA. The full variable domain, with the rest looked up from reference TRBV29-1 and TRBJ1-1, is SAVISQKPSRDICQRGTSLTIQCQVDSQVTMMFWYRQQPGQSLTLIATANQGSEATYESGFVIDKFPISRPNLTFSTLTVSNMSPEDSSIYLCSVERTEAFFGQGTRLTVV.

The genes are TRBV5-5 and TRBJ1-1; D not certain. CDR3 length: 11 residues. V was pared by 2 bases and J by 8 bases, with 7 bases between. The V gene's germline CDR1 is SGHKS and CDR2 YYEKEE (reference sequence). CDR3 protein: CASSFQWEAFF. CDR3 nucleotides: TGTGCCAGCAGCTTCCAGTGGGAAGCTTTCTTT.

This chain links TRBV6-1 with TRBJ1-5; no reliable D call. Germline V gives CDR1 MNHNS, CDR2 SASEGT. Deletions cut 6 bases from V and 6 bases from J, with 18 bases between. This CDR3 is 15 amino acids long. CDR3 DNA: TGTGCCAGCAGCTATTGGAGGGAGCGGAGTCAGCCCCAGCATTTT. It codes for CASSYWRERSQPQHF.

This clone was seen a handful of times. This chain uses TRBV19 with TRBJ2-5; 10 bases line up with TRBD2. The trim removed 3 bases at V and 0 bases at J, leaving 4 bases unmatched. The CDR3 length is 16 residues. Germline V gene sequence: CDR1 LNHDA, CDR2 SQIVND (reference sequence). This CDR3 reads CASSIRTSGNQETQYF. CDR3 coding DNA: TGTGCCAGTAGTATCAGGACTAGCGGTAACCAAGAGACCCAGTACTTC.